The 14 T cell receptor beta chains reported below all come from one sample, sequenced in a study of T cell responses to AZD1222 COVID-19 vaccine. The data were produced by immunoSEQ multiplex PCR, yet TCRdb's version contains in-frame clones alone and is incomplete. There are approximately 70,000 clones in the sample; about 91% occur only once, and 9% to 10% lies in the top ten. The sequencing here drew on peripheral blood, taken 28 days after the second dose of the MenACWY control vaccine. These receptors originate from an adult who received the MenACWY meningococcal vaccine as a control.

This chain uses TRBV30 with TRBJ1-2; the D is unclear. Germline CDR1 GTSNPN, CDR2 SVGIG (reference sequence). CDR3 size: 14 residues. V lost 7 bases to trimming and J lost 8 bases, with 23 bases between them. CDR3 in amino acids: CASAQGLTTGGYTF. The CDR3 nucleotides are TGTGCCTCGGCCCAAGGACTCACTACCGGGGGCTACACCTTC. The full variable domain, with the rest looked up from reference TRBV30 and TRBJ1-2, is SQTIHQWPATLVQPVGSPLSLECTVEGTSNPNLYWYRQAAGRGLQLLFYSVGIGQISSEVPQNLSASRPQDRQFILSSKKLLLSDSGFYLCASAQGLTTGGYTFGSGTRLTVV.

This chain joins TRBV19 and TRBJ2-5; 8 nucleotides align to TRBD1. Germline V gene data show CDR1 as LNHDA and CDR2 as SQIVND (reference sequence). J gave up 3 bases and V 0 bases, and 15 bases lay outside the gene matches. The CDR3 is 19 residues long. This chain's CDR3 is CASSIDPPFTGGREETQYF. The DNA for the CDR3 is TGTGCCAGTAGTATAGACCCCCCTTTTACAGGGGGTCGGGAAGAGACCCAGTACTTC.

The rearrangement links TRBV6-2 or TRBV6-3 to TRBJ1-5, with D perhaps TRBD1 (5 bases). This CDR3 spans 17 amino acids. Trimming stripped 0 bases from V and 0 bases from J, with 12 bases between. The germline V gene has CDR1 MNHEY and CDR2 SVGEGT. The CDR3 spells CASSYSLRDYSNQPQHF. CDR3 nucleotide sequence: TGTGCCAGCAGTTACTCGCTCAGGGATTATAGCAATCAGCCCCAGCATTTT.

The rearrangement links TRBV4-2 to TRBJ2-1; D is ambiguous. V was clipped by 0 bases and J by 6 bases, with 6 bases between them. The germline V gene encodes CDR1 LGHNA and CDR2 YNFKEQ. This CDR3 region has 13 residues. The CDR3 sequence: CASSQERINEQFF. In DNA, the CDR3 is TGTGCCAGCAGCCAAGAGAGGATCAATGAGCAGTTCTTC.

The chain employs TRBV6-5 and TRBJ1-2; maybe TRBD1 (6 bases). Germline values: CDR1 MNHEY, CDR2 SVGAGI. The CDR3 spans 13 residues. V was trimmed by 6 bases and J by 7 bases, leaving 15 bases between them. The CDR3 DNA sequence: TGTGCCAGCAGGAAGGACAGTGCGGGTGGCTACACCTTC. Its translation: CASRKDSAGGYTF.

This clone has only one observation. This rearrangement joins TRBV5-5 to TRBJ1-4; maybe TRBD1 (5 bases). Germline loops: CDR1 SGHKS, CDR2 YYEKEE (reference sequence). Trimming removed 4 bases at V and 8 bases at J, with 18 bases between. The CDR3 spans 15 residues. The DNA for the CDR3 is TGTGCCAGCAGCCCACTAGACTCTGGGGGGGAAAAACTGTTTTTT. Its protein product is CASSPLDSGGEKLFF.

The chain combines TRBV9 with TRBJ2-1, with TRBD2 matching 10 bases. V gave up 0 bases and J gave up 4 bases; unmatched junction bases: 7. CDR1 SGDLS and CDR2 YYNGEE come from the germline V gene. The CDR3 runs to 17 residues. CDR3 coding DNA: TGTGCCAGCAGCGTAGACCCCGGGACTAGCGTTTACAATGAGCAGTTCTTC. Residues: CASSVDPGTSVYNEQFF.

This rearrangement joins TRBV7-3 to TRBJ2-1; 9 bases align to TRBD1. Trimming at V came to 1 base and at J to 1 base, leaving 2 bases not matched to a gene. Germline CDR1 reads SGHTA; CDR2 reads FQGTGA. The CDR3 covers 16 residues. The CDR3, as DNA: TGTGCCAGCAGCTTAAGACAGGGGGTTTCCTACAATGAGCAGTTCTTC. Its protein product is CASSLRQGVSYNEQFF.

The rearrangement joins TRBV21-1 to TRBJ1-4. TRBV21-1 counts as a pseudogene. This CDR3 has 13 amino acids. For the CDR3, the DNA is TGTGCCACCGAGGGTCTCGGCCCGGAAAAACTGTTTTTT. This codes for CATEGLGPEKLFF.

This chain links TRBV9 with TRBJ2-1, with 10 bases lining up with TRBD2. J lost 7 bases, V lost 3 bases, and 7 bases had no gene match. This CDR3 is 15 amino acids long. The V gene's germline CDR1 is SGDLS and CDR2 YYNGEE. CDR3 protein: CASSGLAGVGNEQFF. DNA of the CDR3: TGTGCCAGCAGCGGCCTAGCGGGGGTGGGAAATGAGCAGTTCTTC.

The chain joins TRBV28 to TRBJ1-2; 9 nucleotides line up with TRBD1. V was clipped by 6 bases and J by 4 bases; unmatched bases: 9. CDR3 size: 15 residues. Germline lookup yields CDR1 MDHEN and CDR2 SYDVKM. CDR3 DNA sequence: TGTGCCAGCAGGCTCCCGGGACAGGGAGGCTATGGCTACACCTTC. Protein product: CASRLPGQGGYGYTF.

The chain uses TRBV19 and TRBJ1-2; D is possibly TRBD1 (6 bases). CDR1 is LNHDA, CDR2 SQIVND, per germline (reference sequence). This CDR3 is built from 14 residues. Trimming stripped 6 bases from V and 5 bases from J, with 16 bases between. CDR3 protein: CASRMPGGAYGYTF. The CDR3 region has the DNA TGTGCCAGTAGGATGCCCGGGGGCGCGTATGGCTACACCTTC.

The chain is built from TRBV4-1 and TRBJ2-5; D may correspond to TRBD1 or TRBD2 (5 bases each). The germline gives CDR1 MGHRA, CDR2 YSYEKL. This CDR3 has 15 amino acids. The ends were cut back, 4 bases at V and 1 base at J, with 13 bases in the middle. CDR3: CASSPGATGQETQYF. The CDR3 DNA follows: TGCGCCAGCAGCCCCGGGGCAACGGGCCAAGAGACCCAGTACTTC.

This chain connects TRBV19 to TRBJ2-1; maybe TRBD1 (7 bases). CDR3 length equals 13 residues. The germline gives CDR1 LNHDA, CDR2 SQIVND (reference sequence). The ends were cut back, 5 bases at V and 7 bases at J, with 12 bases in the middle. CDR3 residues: CASSVRGENEQFF. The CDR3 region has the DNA TGTGCCAGTAGTGTCAGGGGGGAGAATGAGCAGTTCTTC.